This TCR beta chain originates from a study of blood T cell repertoires in COVID-19. Study information: The samples span acute and convalescent COVID-19 from the United States, Italy and Spain. Sources were T cells, B-cell-depleted T cells, or PBMCs; the material itself was cDNA or gDNA.

Looked up from germline, CDR1 is WSHSY and CDR2 is SAAADI. The CDR3 covers 17 residues. Trimming cost V 4 bases and J 2 bases, with 20 bases left between them. In Seattle, patients joined the study during active infection and were tracked longitudinally. As processed by the authors: Estimates of nucleated cell counts were drawn from the amplification of reference gene primers. The assay was immunoSEQ multiplex PCR, and TCRdb's table has in-frame clones only and misses some. V and J calls and clone size are copied from that table; D and trimming were computed from the DNA. The sample consists of roughly 14,000 clones, about 89% of them appearing once.

The clonotype comes from an elderly woman with COVID-19, enrolled during active disease. Sequenced: peripheral blood. The genes are TRBV10-2 and TRBJ2-5; the D gene is possibly TRBD1 (6 bases). CDR3 DNA: TGCGCCAGCAGTGTACGAGGGGGATCTTCTGGGCAAGAGACCCAGTACTTC. It translates to CASSVRGGSSGQETQYF.